These 2 T cell receptor beta chains were sequenced from one sample in a study of cytomegalovirus exposure and HLA in healthy donors. Clones were sequenced by immunoSEQ multiplex PCR, and TCRdb holds only the in-frame ones, with some missing. The repertoire consists of over 150,000 clones, with 85% to 90% occurring once and the leading ten covering roughly 1.9%. The sample was PBMCs. These receptors came from a human donor in good health.

V gene TRBV29-1 combines with J gene TRBJ2-1; no firm D call. The CDR3 runs to 15 residues. Trimming took 0 bases from V and 0 from J, leaving 9 bases between them. Germline-derived CDR1 and CDR2 are SQVTM and ANQGSEA. The CDR3 DNA is TGCAGCGTTGAAGATCGAGTTAGCTCCTACAATGAGCAGTTCTTC. The encoded protein is CSVEDRVSSYNEQFF.

The chain carries TRBV28 and TRBJ1-3; TRBD1 aligns across 9 bases. Germline V lookup: CDR1 MDHEN, CDR2 SYDVKM. This CDR3 has 14 amino acids. J gave up 5 bases and V 6 bases, and 5 bases lay outside the gene matches. The CDR3 loop is CASRPGQGRNTIYF. The CDR3, as DNA: TGTGCCAGCAGGCCGGGACAGGGAAGAAACACCATATATTTT.